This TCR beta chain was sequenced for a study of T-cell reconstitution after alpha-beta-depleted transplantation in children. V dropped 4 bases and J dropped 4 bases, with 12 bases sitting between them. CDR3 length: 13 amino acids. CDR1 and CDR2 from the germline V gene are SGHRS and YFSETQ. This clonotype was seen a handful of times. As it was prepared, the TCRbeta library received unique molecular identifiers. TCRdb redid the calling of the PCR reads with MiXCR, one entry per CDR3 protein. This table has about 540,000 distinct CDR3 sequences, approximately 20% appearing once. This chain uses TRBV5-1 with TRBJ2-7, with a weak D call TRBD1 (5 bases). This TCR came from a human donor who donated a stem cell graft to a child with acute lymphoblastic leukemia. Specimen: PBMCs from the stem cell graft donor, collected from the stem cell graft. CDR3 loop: CASSVEDRYEQYF. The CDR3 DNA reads TGCGCCAGCAGCGTAGAAGACAGATACGAGCAGTACTTC. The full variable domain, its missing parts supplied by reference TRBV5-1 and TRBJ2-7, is KAGVTQTPRYLIKTRGQQVTLSCSPISGHRSVSWYQQTPGQGLQFLFEYFSETQRNKGNFPGRFSGRQFSNSRSEMNVSTLELGDSALYLCASSVEDRYEQYFGPGTRLTVT.